The next 24 T cell receptor beta chains were all read from a single sample in a study of blood T cells in healthy people across ages. For the second PCR, which ran for roughly 7 to 11 cycles, a sample-barcoded 5' primer and a J-beta primer mix were used. TCRdb processed the 5' RACE reads anew with MiXCR; each CDR3 protein has one entry. The sample carries 800,000 or so distinct CDR3 sequences, 20% to 25% recorded once. The sample was also linked to a second study, of T cells of mothers and their children.

The material sequenced was blood. These receptors were collected from a boy between 10 and 17 years old in good health.

The sample holds a few counts of this clonotype. The CDR3 does not end in the conserved phenylalanine or tryptophan, so this is likely a read error. The rearrangement uses TRBV5-1 and TRBJ2-2; possibly TRBD2 for D (5 bases). Germline V gene lookup returns CDR1 SGHRS and CDR2 YFSETQ. The CDR3 spans 15 residues. Trimming pared 2 bases from V and 5 bases from J, leaving 13 bases between. CDR3 in DNA: TGCGCCAGCAGCTTTGGACGGGGTTCTACCGGGGAGCTGTTTGTT. Residues: CASSFGRGSTGELFV.

This clonotype was found a few times. The J gene is TRBJ1-2, the V gene TRBV6-2 or TRBV6-3; D uncertain. The CDR3 is 11 amino acids. V lost 6 bases and J lost 12, with 14 bases in between. CDR1 and CDR2 from the germline V gene are MNHEY and SVGEGT. CDR3 sequence reads: CASSHAGVDTF. CDR3 coding DNA: TGTGCCAGCAGCCACGCTGGGGTGGACACCTTC.

This clonotype has a count of ten or more. V usage is TRBV25-1 and J usage is TRBJ1-5; TRBD1 agrees at 11 bases. The CDR3 is 18 residues long. J gave up 4 bases and V 6 bases, and 14 bases lay outside the gene matches. CDR1 and CDR2 (germline): MGHDK, SYGVNS. The CDR3 is CASRDPRARDRGNQPQHF. As DNA, the CDR3 is TGTGCCAGCAGAGACCCACGGGCCCGGGACAGGGGGAATCAGCCCCAGCATTTT.

The chain recombines TRBV7-8 with TRBJ2-7, with D unclear. CDR3 length: 14 amino acids. Germline-derived CDR1 and CDR2 are SGHVS and FQNEAQ. The V end was cut by 5 bases, the J end by 2 bases, with 13 bases between. The CDR3 sequence is CASSARAVTYEQYF. For the CDR3, the DNA is TGTGCCAGCAGCGCCCGGGCGGTTACCTACGAGCAGTACTTC.

This clonotype was counted a few times. The chain links TRBV12-3 or TRBV12-4 to TRBJ2-5; TRBD2 aligns across 11 bases. V was clipped by 3 bases and J by 5 bases; unmatched bases: 8. The CDR3 is made up of 16 amino acids. CDR3 bases: TGTGCCAGCAGTTTTAGTAGCGGGAGGGCCCAGGAGACCCAGTACTTC. Residues: CASSFSSGRAQETQYF.

This clonotype appeared a few times. This chain connects TRBV7-9 to TRBJ1-4; 10 positions agree with TRBD1. Germline V gives CDR1 SEHNR, CDR2 FQNEAQ (reference sequence). V trimming: 5 bases; J trimming: 3 bases; junction bases outside the gene matches: 6. This CDR3 spans 16 amino acids. Here the CDR3 reads CASSPGQGLANEKLFF. In DNA form, the CDR3 reads TGTGCCAGCAGCCCGGGACAGGGGCTCGCTAATGAAAAACTGTTTTTT.

The V gene is TRBV6-2 or TRBV6-3, the J gene TRBJ2-5; tentatively, D is TRBD2 (7 bases). TRBJ2-1 explains the end of the DNA better; the J call may be wrong. CDR1 is MNHEY and CDR2 is SVGEGT in the germline V gene. The CDR3 loop spans 17 amino acids. The CDR3 bases are TGTGCCAGCAGTTACCAAACCCCGGGGGGCAGGGCGGGCGAGCAGTTCTTC. It encodes CASSYQTPGGRAGEQFF.

This clonotype was observed a few times. This chain connects TRBV5-1 to TRBJ1-6; maybe TRBD1 (5 bases). V lost 4 bases to trimming and J lost 6 bases, with 14 bases between them. Germline assignment: CDR1 SGHRS and CDR2 YFSETQ. The length of the CDR3 is 15 residues. The chain's CDR3 is CASSPDGAGNSPLHF. DNA for the CDR3: TGCGCCAGCAGCCCAGATGGGGCAGGTAATTCACCCCTCCACTTT. The whole variable domain, filled in from reference TRBV5-1 and TRBJ1-6, reads KAGVTQTPRYLIKTRGQQVTLSCSPISGHRSVSWYQQTPGQGLQFLFEYFSETQRNKGNFPGRFSGRQFSNSRSEMNVSTLELGDSALYLCASSPDGAGNSPLHFGNGTRLTVT.

The V gene is TRBV29-1, the J gene TRBJ2-3; 7 nucleotides agree with TRBD2. This CDR3 has 15 amino acids. V dropped 2 bases and J dropped 2; count of bases not matched to a gene: 7. Germline-derived CDR1 and CDR2 are SQVTM and ANQGSEA. The CDR3 protein is CSVELPSGDTDTQYF. The DNA for the CDR3 is TGCAGCGTTGAATTGCCCAGCGGGGACACAGATACGCAGTATTTT.

J is TRBJ2-1 and V is TRBV25-1, with 13 bases fitting TRBD2. The V gene's germline CDR1 is MGHDK and CDR2 SYGVNS. This CDR3 is built from 20 residues. Trimming took 2 bases from V and 7 from J; bases not matched to a gene: 17. The DNA of the CDR3 is TGTGCCAGCAGTGAAGGGGGCGGAAGGACTAGCGGGAGCATTGTGAATGAGCAGTTCTTC. This sequence encodes CASSEGGGRTSGSIVNEQFF.

This clonotype turned up a few times. This chain connects TRBV7-9 to TRBJ1-5, with D possibly TRBD1 on 5 matching bases. CDR3 length equals 11 residues. The V end lost 6 bases, the J end lost 13 bases, and 13 bases lay between the germline ends. CDR1 and CDR2 from the germline V gene are SEHNR and FQNEAQ (reference sequence). The CDR3: CASSRDRRQHF. The CDR3 DNA sequence: TGTGCCAGCAGTCGTGACAGAAGACAGCATTTT.

This clonotype appeared a few times. V and J are TRBV28 and TRBJ2-5; possible D gene TRBD1, 5 bases. CDR1 and CDR2 (germline): MDHEN, SYDVKM. The CDR3 contains 13 residues. V was trimmed by 2 bases and J by 5 bases, leaving 9 bases between them. CDR3 nucleotides: TGTGCCAGCAGTTTACAGGGTTCGGAGACCCAGTACTTC. As protein: CASSLQGSETQYF. The full variable domain, its missing parts supplied by reference TRBV28 and TRBJ2-5, is DVKVTQSSRYLVKRTGEKVFLECVQDMDHENMFWYRQDPGLGLRLIYFSYDVKMKEKGDIPEGYSVSREKKERFSLILESASTNQTSMYLCASSLQGSETQYFGPGTRLLVL.

This clonotype has only a few counts. The chain combines TRBV10-2 with TRBJ2-5, with unresolved D. Germline assignment: CDR1 WSHSY and CDR2 SAAADI. CDR3 length: 13 residues. Deletions cut 2 bases from V and 1 base from J, with 5 bases between. The CDR3 sequence: CASSETVQETQYF. Written as DNA, the CDR3 is TGCGCCAGCAGTGAGACAGTCCAAGAGACCCAGTACTTC.

This clonotype has ten or more counts. The rearrangement uses TRBV28 and TRBJ2-7, with 7 bases identical to TRBD2. The V segment lost 3 bases and the J segment 7 bases; nucleotides outside the gene matches: 9. The CDR3 has 14 residues. Germline CDR1 is MDHEN and CDR2 is SYDVKM. In DNA, the CDR3 is TGTGCCAGCAGTTTTATAGGCGGCGGGGGTGAGCAGTACTTC. Translated, it gives CASSFIGGGGEQYF.

This clonotype was observed a handful of times. This sequence joins TRBV6-5 and TRBJ1-4; D is unclear. The germline V and J ends were trimmed by 5 bases and 0 bases, with 10 bases remaining between them. This CDR3 is built from 15 residues. Germline V gives CDR1 MNHEY, CDR2 SVGAGI. The CDR3 is CASSHYRPTNEKLFF. The CDR3 bases are TGTGCCAGCAGTCACTACCGACCAACTAATGAAAAACTGTTTTTT.

Many counts were recorded for this clonotype. The chain recombines TRBV6-2 or TRBV6-3 with TRBJ2-7, with unresolved D. The length of the CDR3 is 11 residues. Germline V CDR1 and CDR2: MNHEY, SVGEGT. V lost 2 bases, J lost 2 bases, and 1 base lay in between. DNA of the CDR3: TGTGCCAGCAGTTACGCCTACGAGCAGTACTTC. It specifies CASSYAYEQYF.

This clonotype was counted only a few times. This rearrangement joins TRBV15 to TRBJ1-1; a possible D gene is TRBD1 (6 bases). CDR3 length equals 15 residues. V was pared by 5 bases and J by 0 bases, with 13 bases between. In germline, CDR1 is LNHNV, CDR2 YYDKDF (reference sequence). This chain's CDR3 is CATSETGNMNTEAFF. CDR3 in DNA: TGTGCCACCAGCGAAACAGGGAACATGAACACTGAAGCTTTCTTT.

The V call is TRBV18, the J call TRBJ2-5; D gene unclear. The tail of the sequence fits TRBJ2-7 better, so the J call may be wrong. The CDR3 is 16 amino acids. Germline-derived CDR1 and CDR2 are KGHSH and LQKENI. CDR3 sequence (DNA): TGTGCCAGCTCACCACTGCCGGACCAAAGCTCCTACGAGCAGTACTTC. This gives the protein CASSPLPDQSSYEQYF.

This clonotype was seen a few times. At one of its ends the junction is not consistent with the germline gene, which may arise from a read error. This chain joins TRBV20-1 and TRBJ2-5, with TRBD1 matching over 8 bases. Germline assignment: CDR1 DFQATT and CDR2 SNEGSKA (reference sequence). The CDR3 loop spans 15 amino acids. The CDR3 bases are TGCAGTGCCCGCCGGGGACAGGCTATGGGAGAGACCCAGTGCTTC. This translates into CSARRGQAMGETQCF.

This clonotype has a handful of counts. The chain recombines TRBV2 with TRBJ1-5, with D possibly matching TRBD1 (5 bases). The CDR3 is 15 amino acids. The germline V gene has CDR1 SNHLY and CDR2 FYNNEI. V shed 2 bases and J shed 5 bases, with 13 bases lying between them. CDR3 amino acids: CASSEMGRVDQPQHF. CDR3 sequence (DNA): TGTGCCAGCAGTGAAATGGGCAGGGTAGATCAGCCCCAGCATTTT.

V gene TRBV29-1 combines with J gene TRBJ2-5, with TRBD2 identical over 15 bases. The CDR3 sequence is 17 residues long. Germline values: CDR1 SQVTM, CDR2 ANQGSEA. V lost 1 base to trimming and J lost 4 bases; unmatched junction nucleotides: 7. The CDR3 bases are TGCAGCGTTGAAGCACGGACTAGCGGGAGGGCTGGAGAGACCCAGTACTTC. Residues: CSVEARTSGRAGETQYF.

This clonotype was observed a few times. V gene TRBV15 combines with J gene TRBJ2-3, with TRBD2 identical over 8 bases. Germline values: CDR1 LNHNV, CDR2 YYDKDF (reference sequence). V was pared by 1 base and J by 2 bases, with 8 bases of the junction left unmatched. There are 17 residues in the CDR3. The CDR3 DNA is TGTGCCACCAGCAGAGCGACTCATAGCGGGACCACAGATACGCAGTATTTT. Protein product: CATSRATHSGTTDTQYF.

The V gene is TRBV30, the J gene TRBJ2-5; maybe TRBD1 (6 bases). The better agreement between TRBJ2-1 and the DNA end casts doubt on the J call. The germline V gene has CDR1 GTSNPN and CDR2 SVGIG (reference sequence). This CDR3 contains 15 residues. DNA for the CDR3: TGTGCCTGGAGTGACCTTGAACAGGGATACAATGAGCAGTTCTTC. Its protein product is CAWSDLEQGYNEQFF.

This clonotype was counted a few times. The chain couples TRBV29-1 to TRBJ1-1; D is uncertain. Germline V gene lookup returns CDR1 SQVTM and CDR2 ANQGSEA. The V and J ends lost 7 bases and 4 bases respectively, with 10 bases between them. This CDR3 has 11 residues. Here the CDR3 DNA reads TGCAGCGCTTCTATAGCCACTGAAGCTTTCTTT. As protein: CSASIATEAFF.